This entry concerns a single TCR beta chain. The data stem from a study of T cell changes during pregnancy in multiple sclerosis. Sequencing was performed with immunoSEQ multiplex PCR; in TCRdb, only in-frame clones are kept and a portion is missing. The sample includes tens of thousands of clones, approximately 94% seen only once; the top ten take 0.5% to 0.75%. This TCR derives from a female donor with multiple sclerosis, enrolled in a pregnancy study. The specimen comprised CD4+ T cells from peripheral blood mononuclear cells, sampled in the third trimester of pregnancy.

The CDR3 sequence is CASSQANLAIAYNEQFF. CDR3 nucleotide sequence: TGCGCCAGCAGCCAAGCTAATCTAGCCATCGCCTACAATGAGCAGTTCTTC. The V and J genes are TRBV4-1 and TRBJ2-1; possibly TRBD2 for D (5 bases). The ends were cut back, 1 base at V and 2 bases at J, with 15 bases in the middle. Germline-derived CDR1 and CDR2 are MGHRA and YSYEKL. The CDR3 is 17 amino acids.